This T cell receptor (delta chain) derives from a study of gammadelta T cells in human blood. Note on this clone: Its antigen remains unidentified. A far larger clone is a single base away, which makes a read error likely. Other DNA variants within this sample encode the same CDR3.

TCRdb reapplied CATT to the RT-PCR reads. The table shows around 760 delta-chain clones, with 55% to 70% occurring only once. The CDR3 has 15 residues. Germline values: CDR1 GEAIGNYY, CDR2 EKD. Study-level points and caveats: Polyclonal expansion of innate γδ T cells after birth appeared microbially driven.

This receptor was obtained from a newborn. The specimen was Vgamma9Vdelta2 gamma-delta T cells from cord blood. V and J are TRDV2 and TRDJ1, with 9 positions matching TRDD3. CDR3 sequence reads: CACDALGIRTDKLIF. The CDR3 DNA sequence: TGTGCTTGTGACGCCTTGGGGATACGCACCGATAAACTCATCTTT.